The 14 T cell receptor beta chains listed next were all sequenced from one sample in a study of cytomegalovirus exposure and HLA in healthy donors. It was with 60 Vbeta and 13 Jbeta primers that the PCR ran. The protocol was immunoSEQ multiplex PCR, while the TCRdb copy is restricted to in-frame clones and leaves out a portion. The table has about 120,000 clones, approximately 77% seen once. Sequences were obtained from PBMCs. The receptors shown here come from a man aged 18 to 30 in good health and CMV-seronegative.

The J gene is TRBJ1-5, the V gene TRBV28; weak D call: TRBD1 (6 bases). The CDR3 consists of 12 residues. Trimming shortened V by 6 bases and J by 16 bases, and 19 bases separated the two germline ends. The germline V gene has CDR1 MDHEN and CDR2 SYDVKM. The CDR3 nucleotides are TGTGCCAGCAGGGGGGGCGGGAGGACGTGCCATTTT. This sequence encodes CASRGGGRTCHF. Full variable domain (missing parts from reference TRBV28 and TRBJ1-5): DVKVTQSSRYLVKRTGEKVFLECVQDMDHENMFWYRQDPGLGLRLIYFSYDVKMKEKGDIPEGYSVSREKKERFSLILESASTNQTSMYLCASRGGGRTCHFGDGTRLSIL.

V and J are TRBV27 and TRBJ1-1; D not resolved. The germline V gene has CDR1 MNHEY and CDR2 SMNVEV (reference sequence). V shed 4 bases and J shed 1 base, with 7 bases lying between them. The CDR3 consists of 13 residues. This chain's CDR3 is CASSYQENTEAFF. The DNA of the CDR3 is TGTGCCAGCAGTTATCAGGAGAACACTGAAGCTTTCTTT.

V gene TRBV7-6 combines with J gene TRBJ2-1; 10 bases match TRBD2. Looked up from germline, CDR1 is SGHVS and CDR2 is FNYEAQ. The CDR3 sequence is 17 residues long. Losses at the gene ends were 5 bases for V and 12 bases for J; bases not matched to a gene: 19. The CDR3 sequence: CASSQSRGSGGASAQFF. In DNA form, the CDR3 reads TGTGCCAGCAGCCAATCGAGAGGGAGCGGGGGGGCCTCAGCGCAGTTCTTC.

A few counts support this clone. The chain joins TRBV10-2 to TRBJ1-1; no clear D gene. The length of the CDR3 is 13 residues. Germline V gene data show CDR1 as WSHSY and CDR2 as SAAADI. Between the trimmed V and J ends, which lost 4 bases and 2 bases, there was a span of 8 bases. CDR3 sequence: CASSGQANTEAFF. The CDR3 coding sequence is TGCGCCAGCAGTGGGCAGGCCAACACTGAAGCTTTCTTT.

The chain has TRBV6-1 and TRBJ1-1, with 9 bases fitting TRBD1. From germline, CDR1 is MNHNS and CDR2 SASEGT. V was clipped by 5 bases and J by 4 bases; unmatched bases: 8. The CDR3 runs 15 residues. The CDR3 region has the DNA TGTGCCAGCAGTTTACACAGGGGGCGAAGCACTGAAGCTTTCTTT. This translates into CASSLHRGRSTEAFF.

J is TRBJ1-4 and V is TRBV5-1, with TRBD1 identical over 9 bases. This CDR3 has 14 residues. Per germline, CDR1 SGHRS and CDR2 YFSETQ. The V and J ends lost 2 bases and 7 bases, in that order; junction bases with no gene match: 3. CDR3 coding DNA: TGCGCCAGCAGCTTTGGGACAGGGCCTGAAAAACTGTTTTTT. This translates into CASSFGTGPEKLFF.

The chain links TRBV6-5 to TRBJ2-5; no clear D. The tail of the sequence fits TRBJ2-7 better, so the J call may be wrong. The CDR3 loop spans 13 amino acids. Germline CDR1 is MNHEY and CDR2 is SVGAGI. The DNA for the CDR3 is TGTGCCAGCAGTTACTCAAGCGACTACGAGCAGTACTTC. This codes for CASSYSSDYEQYF.

V gene TRBV7-8 combines with J gene TRBJ1-2; TRBD1 matches 7 bases. Germline loops: CDR1 SGHVS, CDR2 FQNEAQ. Trimming at V came to 6 bases and at J to 7 bases, leaving 11 bases not matched to a gene. The CDR3 runs to 14 residues. The CDR3 sequence is CASSRQGTNGGYTF. The CDR3, as DNA: TGTGCCAGCAGTAGACAGGGCACAAATGGTGGCTACACCTTC. Filled out from reference TRBV7-8 and TRBJ1-2, the complete variable domain reads GAGVSQSPRYKVAKRGQDVALRCDPISGHVSLFWYQQALGQGPEFLTYFQNEAQLDKSGLPSDRFFAERPEGSVSTLKIQRTQQEDSAVYLCASSRQGTNGGYTFGSGTRLTVV.

This clone occurred a few times. CDR3 in amino acids: CASSGRTDTSRPFSSYNEQFF. DNA for the CDR3: TGTGCCAGCAGCGGAAGGACGGACACCTCCCGGCCTTTTAGCTCCTACAATGAGCAGTTCTTC. The chain links TRBV9 to TRBJ2-1; TRBD1 might be the D (5 bases). This CDR3 is 21 amino acids long. V was pared by 3 bases and J by 0 bases, with 28 bases between. CDR1 and CDR2 from the germline V gene are SGDLS and YYNGEE.

The chain links TRBV2 to TRBJ2-7; the D gene is possibly TRBD2 (6 bases). V was clipped by 2 bases and J by 3 bases, with 17 bases between them. CDR3 length: 16 residues. Germline CDR1 is SNHLY and CDR2 is FYNNEI. The CDR3 reads CASSEWGTGRLYEQYF. In DNA, the CDR3 is TGTGCCAGCAGTGAATGGGGGACGGGGAGGCTCTACGAGCAGTACTTC.

The chain employs TRBV19 and TRBJ2-1; 7 nucleotides align to TRBD1. With V trimmed by 9 bases and J by 9 bases, 5 bases remained unmatched. Germline V gene data show CDR1 as LNHDA and CDR2 as SQIVND (reference sequence). This CDR3 is built from 11 residues. CDR3 amino acids: CASRQGVEQFF. The CDR3 DNA reads TGTGCCAGCAGACAGGGCGTTGAGCAGTTCTTC.

This rearrangement joins TRBV14 to TRBJ2-1; TRBD1 agrees at 9 bases. The ends lost 4 bases at V and 0 bases at J; junction bases unmatched: 4. This CDR3 has 16 residues. Per the germline V gene, CDR1 is SGHDN and CDR2 is FVKESK. CDR3 sequence (DNA): TGTGCCAGCAGCCCAAGACAGGGGGGCTCCTACAATGAGCAGTTCTTC. It encodes CASSPRQGGSYNEQFF. The full variable domain, rest sourced from reference TRBV14 and TRBJ2-1, is EAGVTQFPSHSVIEKGQTVTLRCDPISGHDNLYWYRRVMGKEIKFLLHFVKESKQDESGMPNNRFLAERTGGTYSTLKVQPAELEDSGVYFCASSPRQGGSYNEQFFGPGTRLTVL.

The J gene is TRBJ2-5, the V gene TRBV19; 7 bases line up with TRBD1. V trimming: 1 base; J trimming: 1 base; junction bases outside the gene matches: 6. Germline assignment: CDR1 LNHDA and CDR2 SQIVND (reference sequence). This CDR3 region has 16 residues. CDR3 coding DNA: TGTGCCAGTAGTATAGGTTGGGCAGGGGGCCAAGAGACCCAGTACTTC. Translating gives CASSIGWAGGQETQYF.

The V and J genes are TRBV7-2 and TRBJ1-2; the match to TRBD1 covers 9 bases. The V gene's germline CDR1 is SGHTA and CDR2 FQGNSA. This CDR3 comprises 17 residues. V dropped 2 bases and J dropped 5; count of bases not matched to a gene: 12. CDR3 nucleotides: TGTGCCAGCAGCTTAAGGACAGGGGACCTATTTTTTTATGGCTACACCTTC. Translated, it gives CASSLRTGDLFFYGYTF.